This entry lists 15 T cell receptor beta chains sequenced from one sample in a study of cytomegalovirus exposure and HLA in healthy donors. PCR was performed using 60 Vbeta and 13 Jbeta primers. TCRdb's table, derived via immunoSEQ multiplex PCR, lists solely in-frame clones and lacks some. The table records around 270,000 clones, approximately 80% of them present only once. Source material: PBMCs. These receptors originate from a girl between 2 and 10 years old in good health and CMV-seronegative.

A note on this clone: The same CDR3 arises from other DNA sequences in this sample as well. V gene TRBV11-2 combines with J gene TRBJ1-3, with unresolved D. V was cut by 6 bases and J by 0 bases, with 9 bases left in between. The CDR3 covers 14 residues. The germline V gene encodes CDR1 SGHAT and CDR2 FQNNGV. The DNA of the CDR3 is TGTGCCAGCAGTATCACGAGCTCTGGAAACACCATATATTTT. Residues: CASSITSSGNTIYF.

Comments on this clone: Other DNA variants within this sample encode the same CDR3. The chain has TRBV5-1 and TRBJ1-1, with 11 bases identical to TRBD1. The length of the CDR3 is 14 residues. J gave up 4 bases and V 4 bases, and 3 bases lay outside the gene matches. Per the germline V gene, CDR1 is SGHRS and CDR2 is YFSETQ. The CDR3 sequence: CASSPGTGGTEAFF. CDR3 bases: TGCGCCAGCAGCCCCGGGACAGGGGGCACTGAAGCTTTCTTT. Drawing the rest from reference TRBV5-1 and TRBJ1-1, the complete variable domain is KAGVTQTPRYLIKTRGQQVTLSCSPISGHRSVSWYQQTPGQGLQFLFEYFSETQRNKGNFPGRFSGRQFSNSRSEMNVSTLELGDSALYLCASSPGTGGTEAFFGQGTRLTVV.

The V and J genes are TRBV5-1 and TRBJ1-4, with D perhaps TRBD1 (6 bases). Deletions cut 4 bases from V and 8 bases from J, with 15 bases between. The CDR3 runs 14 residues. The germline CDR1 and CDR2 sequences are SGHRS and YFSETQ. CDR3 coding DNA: TGCGCCAGCAGCGCAGGGGTTGTAGAAGAAAAACTGTTTTTT. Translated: CASSAGVVEEKLFF.

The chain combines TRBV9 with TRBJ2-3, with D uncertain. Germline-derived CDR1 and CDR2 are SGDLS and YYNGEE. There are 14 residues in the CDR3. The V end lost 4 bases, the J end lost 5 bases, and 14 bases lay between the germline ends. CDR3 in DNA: TGTGCCAGCAGCCCCTCCGGAACGGGAGATACGCAGTATTTT. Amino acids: CASSPSGTGDTQYF.

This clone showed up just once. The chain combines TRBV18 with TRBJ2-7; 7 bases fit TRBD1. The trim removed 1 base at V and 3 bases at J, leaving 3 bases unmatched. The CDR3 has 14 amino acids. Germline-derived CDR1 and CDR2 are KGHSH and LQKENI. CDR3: CASSPRTGSYEQYF. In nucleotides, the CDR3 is TGTGCCAGCTCACCACGGACAGGCAGCTACGAGCAGTACTTC.

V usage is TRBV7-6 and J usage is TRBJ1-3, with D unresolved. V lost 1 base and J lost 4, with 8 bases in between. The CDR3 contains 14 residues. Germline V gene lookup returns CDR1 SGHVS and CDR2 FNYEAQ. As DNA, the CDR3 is TGTGCCAGCAGCTTAGTGAAGCACGGAAACACCATATATTTT. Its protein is CASSLVKHGNTIYF.

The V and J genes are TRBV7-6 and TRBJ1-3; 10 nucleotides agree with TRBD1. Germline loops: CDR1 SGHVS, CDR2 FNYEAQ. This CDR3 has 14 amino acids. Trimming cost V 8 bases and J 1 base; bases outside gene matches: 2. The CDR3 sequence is CASGTGVSGNTIYF. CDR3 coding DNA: TGTGCCAGCGGGACAGGGGTTTCTGGAAACACCATATATTTT.

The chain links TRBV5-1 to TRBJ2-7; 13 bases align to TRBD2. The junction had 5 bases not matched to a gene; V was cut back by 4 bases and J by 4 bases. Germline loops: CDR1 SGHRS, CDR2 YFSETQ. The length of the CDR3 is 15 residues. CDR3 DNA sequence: TGCGCCAGCAGCACAGGGACTAGCGGGGTTTACGAGCAGTACTTC. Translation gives CASSTGTSGVYEQYF.

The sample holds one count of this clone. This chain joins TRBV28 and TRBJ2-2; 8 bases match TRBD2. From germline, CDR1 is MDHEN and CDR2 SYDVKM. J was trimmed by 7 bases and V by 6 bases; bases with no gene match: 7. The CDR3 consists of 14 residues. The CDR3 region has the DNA TGTGCCAGCAGGAACGGGAGGGCCGTCGGGGAGCTGTTTTTT. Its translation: CASRNGRAVGELFF.

CDR3 in amino acids: CASSLGQGPYNSPLHF. The CDR3 DNA follows: TGTGCCAGCAGCCTGGGACAGGGCCCGTATAATTCACCCCTCCACTTT. The chain links TRBV5-6 to TRBJ1-6; 9 nucleotides agree with TRBD1. The CDR3 is made up of 16 amino acids. After removal of 4 bases from V and 4 bases from J, the junction contained 6 bases not matched to a gene. CDR1 is SGHDT, CDR2 YYEEEE, per germline.

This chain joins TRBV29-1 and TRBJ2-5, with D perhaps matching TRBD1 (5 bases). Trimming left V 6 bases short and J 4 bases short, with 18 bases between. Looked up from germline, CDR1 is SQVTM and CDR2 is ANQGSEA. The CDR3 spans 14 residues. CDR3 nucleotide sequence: TGCAGCGTCCCGTCGGCCGCCACAGGAGAGACCCAGTACTTC. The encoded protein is CSVPSAATGETQYF. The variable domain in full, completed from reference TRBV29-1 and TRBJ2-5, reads SAVISQKPSRDICQRGTSLTIQCQVDSQVTMMFWYRQQPGQSLTLIATANQGSEATYESGFVIDKFPISRPNLTFSTLTVSNMSPEDSSIYLCSVPSAATGETQYFGPGTRLLVL.

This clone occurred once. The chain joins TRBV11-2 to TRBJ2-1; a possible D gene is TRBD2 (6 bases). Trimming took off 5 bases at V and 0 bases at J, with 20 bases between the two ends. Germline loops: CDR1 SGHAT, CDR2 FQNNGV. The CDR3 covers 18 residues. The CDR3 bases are TGTGCCAGCAGCCCCCCCCCAGGCGGGGCTAGCTCCTACAATGAGCAGTTCTTC. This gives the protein CASSPPPGGASSYNEQFF.

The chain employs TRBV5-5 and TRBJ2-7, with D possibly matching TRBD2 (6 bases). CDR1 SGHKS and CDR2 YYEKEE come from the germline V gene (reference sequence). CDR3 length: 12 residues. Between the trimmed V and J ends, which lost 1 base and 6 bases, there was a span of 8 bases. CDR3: CASSLRGGEQYF. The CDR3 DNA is TGTGCCAGCAGCTTGAGGGGAGGCGAGCAGTACTTC.

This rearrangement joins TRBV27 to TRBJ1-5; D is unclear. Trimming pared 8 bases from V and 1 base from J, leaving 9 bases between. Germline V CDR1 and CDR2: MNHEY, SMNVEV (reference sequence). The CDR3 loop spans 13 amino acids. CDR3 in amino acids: CASSGWSNQPQHF. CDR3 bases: TGTGCCAGCTCGGGATGGAGCAATCAGCCCCAGCATTTT.

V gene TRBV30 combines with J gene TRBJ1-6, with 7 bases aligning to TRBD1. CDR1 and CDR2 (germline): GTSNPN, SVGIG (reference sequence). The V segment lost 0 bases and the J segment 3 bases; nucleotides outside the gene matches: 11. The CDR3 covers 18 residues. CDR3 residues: CAWSVPWTGQSYNSPLHF. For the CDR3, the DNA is TGTGCCTGGAGTGTCCCCTGGACAGGTCAAAGCTATAATTCACCCCTCCACTTT.